The 8 T cell receptor beta chains given below trace back to one sample, sequenced in a study of shared clonotypes between healthy human individuals. Clones were sequenced by immunoSEQ multiplex PCR, and TCRdb holds only the in-frame ones, with some missing. The sample carries roughly 660,000 clones, around 90% recorded once. The sample comprised memory CD8+ T cells from PBMCs. Subset in this sample: CD45RO+ cells pooled with CCR7-negative TemRA cells. These receptors originate from a man aged 18 to 29 in good health. Some clones in this sample may be carry-over from other donors' samples.

The chain employs TRBV7-8 and TRBJ1-5; D not certain. CDR3 size: 13 residues. V was cut by 1 base and J by 5 bases, with 6 bases left in between. Germline V CDR1 and CDR2: SGHVS, FQNEAQ. Here the CDR3 DNA reads TGTGCCAGCAGCTTAGGGGAATATCAGCCCCAGCATTTT. Protein: CASSLGEYQPQHF.

For this clone: At the DNA level, this CDR3 is encoded by other sequences in the same sample as well. V is TRBV5-6 and J is TRBJ2-5, with TRBD2 as a possible D gene (6 bases). This CDR3 contains 13 residues. V was trimmed by 2 bases and J by 5 bases, leaving 10 bases between them. Germline CDR1 is SGHDT and CDR2 is YYEEEE. CDR3 DNA: TGTGCCAGCAGCTTAGGTGCGGGGGAGACCCAGTACTTC. Translating gives CASSLGAGETQYF.

A remark on this clone: Sequence at one end of the junction differs from germline and may be a read error. The chain is built from TRBV27 and TRBJ2-7; possibly TRBD1 or TRBD2 for D (5 bases each). The germline V gene encodes CDR1 MNHEY and CDR2 SMNVEV (reference sequence). This CDR3 contains 15 residues. This CDR3 is CASSLSGRVMPEQYF. Written as DNA, the CDR3 is TGTGCCAGCAGTCTATCGGGACGCGTAATGCCCGAGCAGTACTTC.

V gene TRBV5-5 combines with J gene TRBJ1-2; D call uncertain. This CDR3 contains 15 residues. Germline V gene data show CDR1 as SGHKS and CDR2 as YYEKEE (reference sequence). Deletions cut 4 bases from V and 7 bases from J, with 20 bases between. The CDR3 bases are TGTGCCAGCAGCGTTAACCGGGATTCACCTATTGGCTACACCTTC. It specifies CASSVNRDSPIGYTF.

This sequence joins TRBV9 and TRBJ2-5; tentatively, D is TRBD2 (6 bases). CDR3 length: 18 amino acids. V gave up 3 bases and J gave up 4 bases, with 25 bases separating them. CDR1 and CDR2 (germline): SGDLS, YYNGEE. This CDR3 reads CASSADGIRRTRGETQYF. As DNA, the CDR3 is TGTGCCAGCAGCGCTGACGGTATTCGGCGTACGCGGGGAGAGACCCAGTACTTC.

V usage is TRBV4-1 and J usage is TRBJ2-7; 8 bases are shared with TRBD1. Germline assignment: CDR1 MGHRA and CDR2 YSYEKL. This CDR3 is built from 15 residues. The trim removed 4 bases at V and 1 base at J, leaving 6 bases unmatched. The chain's CDR3 is CASSLQGVGSYEQYF. The CDR3 DNA sequence: TGCGCCAGCAGCCTACAGGGGGTGGGGTCCTACGAGCAGTACTTC.

The rearrangement joins TRBV28 to TRBJ1-3; TRBD1 aligns across 11 bases. With 3 bases clipped from V and 2 bases from J, the junction kept 9 bases outside the gene matches. The CDR3 runs 18 residues. Per the germline V gene, CDR1 is MDHEN and CDR2 is SYDVKM. The CDR3 nucleotides read TGTGCCAGCAGTTTGTTTCCTCCGGACAGGGGGCCTGGAAACACCATATATTTT. Its translation is CASSLFPPDRGPGNTIYF.

The chain uses TRBV27 and TRBJ2-5, with a tentative D call TRBD1 (6 bases). Per germline, CDR1 MNHEY and CDR2 SMNVEV (reference sequence). The CDR3 runs to 14 residues. V lost 4 bases, J lost 7 bases, and 16 bases lay in between. CDR3: CASSYGQPTRTQYF. The DNA of the CDR3 is TGTGCCAGCAGTTACGGACAGCCGACAAGGACCCAGTACTTC.